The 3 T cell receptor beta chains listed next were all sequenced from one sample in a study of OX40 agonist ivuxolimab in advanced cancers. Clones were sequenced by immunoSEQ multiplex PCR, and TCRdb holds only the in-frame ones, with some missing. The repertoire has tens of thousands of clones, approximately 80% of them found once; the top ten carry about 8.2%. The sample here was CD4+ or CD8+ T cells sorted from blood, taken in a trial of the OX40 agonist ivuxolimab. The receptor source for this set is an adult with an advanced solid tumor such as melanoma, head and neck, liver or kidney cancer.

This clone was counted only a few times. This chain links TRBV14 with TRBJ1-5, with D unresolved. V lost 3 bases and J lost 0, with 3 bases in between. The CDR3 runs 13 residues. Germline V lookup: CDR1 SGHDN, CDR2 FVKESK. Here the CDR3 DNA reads TGTGCCAGCAGCCAGTTTAGCAATCAGCCCCAGCATTTT. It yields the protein CASSQFSNQPQHF.

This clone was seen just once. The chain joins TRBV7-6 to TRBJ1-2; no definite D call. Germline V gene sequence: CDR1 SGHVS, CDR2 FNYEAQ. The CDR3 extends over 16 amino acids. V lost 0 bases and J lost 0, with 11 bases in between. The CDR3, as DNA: TGTGCCAGCAGCTTAGCGCGATGGGCTACTAACTATGGCTACACCTTC. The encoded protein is CASSLARWATNYGYTF.

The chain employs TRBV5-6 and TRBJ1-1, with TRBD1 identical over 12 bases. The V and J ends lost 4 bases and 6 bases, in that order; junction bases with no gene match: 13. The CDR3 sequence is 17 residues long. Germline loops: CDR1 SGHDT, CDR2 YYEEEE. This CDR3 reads CASSVIVSGTGGPEAFF. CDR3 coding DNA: TGTGCCAGCAGCGTCATCGTTTCCGGGACAGGGGGCCCTGAAGCTTTCTTT.